This record covers a single T cell receptor (beta chain). Its antigen is currently not known. Base qualities were left out, and no much larger clone turns up one base away. The sample's time point, from its label and the paper: blood 2 weeks post-SBRT. The treatment or condition label for this specimen denotes: 15 Gy SBRT to primary tumor, nephrectomy 4 weeks later. To track tumor-enriched clonotypes, serial peripheral blood was sampled from radiation-treated patients at baseline and at 2 weeks and 4 weeks after SBRT. Renal cell carcinoma with clear cell pathology was present in all patients. The QIAamp DNA Blood Mini Kit (Qiagen) was used to prepare genomic DNA for TCR sequencing. Only samples passing all quality control checks were included in the analyses. The sample originates from a study of radiation and T cells in renal cell carcinoma (dated by TCRdb to between 2020 and 2021). Concerning the study at large: The samples were obtained from a clinical trial, where primary renal cell carcinomas were treated with 15 Gy stereotactic body radiation therapy and then removed by nephrectomy 4 weeks afterward. A total of 50 to 60 samples underwent TCR beta sequencing, made up of some 26 tumors and around 27 peripheral blood samples. In the 55 or so samples combined, 4,016,671 unique CDR3 nucleotide sequences were found, encoding approximately 2,800,000 unique CDR3 amino acid sequences. Broader findings and caveats from the paper: With a single-armed trial design, the study had no way to address how radiation dose or scheduling affects the TCR repertoire. Tracking of blood repertoire dynamics stopped at around 4 weeks after treatment, with no follow-up past that point. In blood, the top tumor clonotypes increased between baseline and 2 weeks post-radiation and then shrank by 4 weeks, which suggests that tumor-resident clones expanded only transiently. No pretreatment tumor biopsies were available, so the baseline intratumoral presence of clonotypes could not be determined.

TCR beta libraries were generated from genomic DNA with the immunoSEQ kit, following the manufacturer's recommendations. To prepare libraries, a first multiplex PCR with proprietary primers was run, followed by a second PCR that added unique barcodes, and a bead cleanup was done after each round. A kit-provided positive control reaction and a negative control reaction were included in every sample batch. The final libraries were assessed on an Agilent 4200 TapeStation D1000 ScreenTape, pooled by volume, and quantified by qPCR. Sequencing was performed on an Illumina NextSeq500 with a MidOutput 150-cycle cartridge, and 156 Read1 and 15 Index1 cycles were run with kit custom primers. The pooled library was loaded at around 1.1 pM with an approximately 22% PhiX control spike-in. Turning to the authors' computational methods: The vendor-processed data were analyzed in R, and a clonotype was defined as all T cells that share the same CDR3 nucleotide sequence. In the clone abundance analyses, frequencies in each sample were normalized to that sample's 10,000 most abundant clones. Public T cell clones, which averaged fewer than five per sample, were excluded before analysis. A difference in abundance of at least 32-fold between compartments was used to define tumor-enriched and baseline blood-enriched clonotypes. A beta-binomial differential abundance model was used to identify clonotypes that were expanded or contracted between blood time points. The Baroni-Urbani and Buser coefficient was used to measure tumor-blood repertoire similarity, and groups were compared with two-tailed Wilcoxon tests in R. TCRdb mirrors the immuneACCESS table, restricted to in-frame sequences. Some clones are absent from its copies; in checked studies, under half trace to an unresolved V gene, and the reason for the others is unknown. V, J and clone size reflect that table, while D and trimming were determined from the DNA. The sample yields around 130,000 clones; approximately 80% were counted once. The biggest ten clones account for 1.9% of the sample.

From cysteine to phenylalanine, the CDR3 is 15 amino acids long. The CDR3 DNA has 45 bases and is translated from base 1. A distance of 8 bases separates the germline ends of V and J, which lose 0 bases and 2 bases respectively. CDR1 and CDR2, looked up from the germline V gene, are MNHEY and SVGAGI. Source: blood, taken from a patient whose treatment included radiotherapy and nephrectomy. The receptor was isolated from a woman in her sixties with renal cell carcinoma. The V and J genes are TRBV6-5 and TRBJ1-3; the D gene identity is not certain. The nucleotide sequence is given as TGTGCCAGCAGTTACTCGAGGGTACCTGGAAACACCATATATTTT. This gives the protein CASSYSRVPGNTIYF.